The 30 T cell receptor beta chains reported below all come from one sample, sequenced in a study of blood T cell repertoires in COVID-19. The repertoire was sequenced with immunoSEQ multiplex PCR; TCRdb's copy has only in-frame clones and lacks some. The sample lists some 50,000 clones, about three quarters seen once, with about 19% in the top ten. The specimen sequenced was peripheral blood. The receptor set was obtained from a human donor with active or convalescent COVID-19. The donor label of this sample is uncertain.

The CDR3 DNA sequence: TGTGCCAGCAGCGTAGGGGCCCTAGCGGTCCAAGAGACCCAGTACTTC. Its protein product is CASSVGALAVQETQYF. The chain has TRBV9 and TRBJ2-5, with 7 bases fitting TRBD2. J was trimmed by 1 base and V by 0 bases; bases with no gene match: 6. CDR1 is SGDLS and CDR2 is YYNGEE in the germline V gene. CDR3 length equals 16 residues.

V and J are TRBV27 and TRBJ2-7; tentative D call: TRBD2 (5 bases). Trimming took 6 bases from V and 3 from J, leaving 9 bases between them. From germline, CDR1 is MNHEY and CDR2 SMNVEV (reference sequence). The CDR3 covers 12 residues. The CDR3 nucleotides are TGTGCCAGCAGATCCGGGATCTACGAGCAGTACTTC. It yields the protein CASRSGIYEQYF.

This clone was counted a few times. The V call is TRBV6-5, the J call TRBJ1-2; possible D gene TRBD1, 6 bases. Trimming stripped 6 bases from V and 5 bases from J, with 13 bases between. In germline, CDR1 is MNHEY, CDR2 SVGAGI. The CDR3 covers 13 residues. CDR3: CASRTGHNYGYTF. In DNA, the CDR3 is TGTGCCAGCAGGACGGGACATAATTATGGCTACACCTTC.

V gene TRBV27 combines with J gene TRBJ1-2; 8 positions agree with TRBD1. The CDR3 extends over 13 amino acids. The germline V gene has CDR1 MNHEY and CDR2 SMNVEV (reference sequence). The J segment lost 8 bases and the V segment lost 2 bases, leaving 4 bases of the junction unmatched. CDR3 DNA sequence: TGTGCCAGCAGTTTAGGACAGGGCAGCGGCTACACCTTC. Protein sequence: CASSLGQGSGYTF.

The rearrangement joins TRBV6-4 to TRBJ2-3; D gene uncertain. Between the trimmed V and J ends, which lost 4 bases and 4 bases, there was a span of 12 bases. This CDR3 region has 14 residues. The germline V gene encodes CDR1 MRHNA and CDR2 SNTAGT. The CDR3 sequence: CASSVGVESDTQYF. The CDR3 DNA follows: TGTGCCAGCAGTGTCGGTGTAGAGTCAGATACGCAGTATTTT.

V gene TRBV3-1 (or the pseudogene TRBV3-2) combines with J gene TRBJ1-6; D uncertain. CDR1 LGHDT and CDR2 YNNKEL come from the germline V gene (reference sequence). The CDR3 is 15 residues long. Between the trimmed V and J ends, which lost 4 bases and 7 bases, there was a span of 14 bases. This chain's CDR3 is CASSRREAENSPLHF. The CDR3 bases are TGTGCCAGCAGCCGACGGGAGGCCGAGAATTCACCCCTCCACTTT.

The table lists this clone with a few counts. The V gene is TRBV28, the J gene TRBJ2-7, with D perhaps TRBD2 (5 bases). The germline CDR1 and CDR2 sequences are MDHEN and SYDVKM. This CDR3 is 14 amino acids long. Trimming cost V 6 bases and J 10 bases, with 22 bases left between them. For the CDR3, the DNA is TGTGCCAGCAGCCCCCGCTCGGGAAACATACGACAGTACTTC. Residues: CASSPRSGNIRQYF.

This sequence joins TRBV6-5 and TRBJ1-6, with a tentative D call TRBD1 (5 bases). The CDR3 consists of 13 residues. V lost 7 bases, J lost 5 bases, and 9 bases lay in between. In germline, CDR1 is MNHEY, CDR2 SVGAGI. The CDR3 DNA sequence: TGTGCCAGCACCAGGGTTAATAATTCACCCCTCCACTTT. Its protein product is CASTRVNNSPLHF.

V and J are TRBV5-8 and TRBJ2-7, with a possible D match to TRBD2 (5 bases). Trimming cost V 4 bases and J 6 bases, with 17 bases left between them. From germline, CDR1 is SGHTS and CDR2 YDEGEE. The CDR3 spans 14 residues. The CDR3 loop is CASSPRTSMVEQYF. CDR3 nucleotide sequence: TGTGCCAGCAGCCCTCGTACTAGTATGGTCGAGCAGTACTTC. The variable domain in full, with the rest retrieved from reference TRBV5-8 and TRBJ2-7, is EAGVTQSPTHLIKTRGQQATLRCSPISGHTSVYWYQQALGLGLQFLLWYDEGEERNRGNFPPRFSGRQFPNYSSELNVNALELEDSALYLCASSPRTSMVEQYFGPGTRLTVT.

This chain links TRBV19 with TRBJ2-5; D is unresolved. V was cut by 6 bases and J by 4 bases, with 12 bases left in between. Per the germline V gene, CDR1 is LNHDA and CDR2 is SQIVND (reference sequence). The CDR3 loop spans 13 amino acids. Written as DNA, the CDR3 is TGTGCCAGTAGCCCAGACTCCGGAGAGACCCAGTACTTC. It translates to CASSPDSGETQYF.

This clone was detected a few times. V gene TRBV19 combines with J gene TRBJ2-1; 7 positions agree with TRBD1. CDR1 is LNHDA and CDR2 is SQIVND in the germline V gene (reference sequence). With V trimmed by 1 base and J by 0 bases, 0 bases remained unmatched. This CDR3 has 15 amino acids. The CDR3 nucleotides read TGTGCCAGTAGTATAGGACAGGGCTCCTACAATGAGCAGTTCTTC. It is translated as CASSIGQGSYNEQFF.

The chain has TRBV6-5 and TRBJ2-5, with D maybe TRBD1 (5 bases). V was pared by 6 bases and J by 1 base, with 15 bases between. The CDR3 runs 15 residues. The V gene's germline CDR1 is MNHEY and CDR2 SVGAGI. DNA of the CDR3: TGTGCCAGCAGAGCCATTCAGGGTCCCCAAGAGACCCAGTACTTC. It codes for CASRAIQGPQETQYF.

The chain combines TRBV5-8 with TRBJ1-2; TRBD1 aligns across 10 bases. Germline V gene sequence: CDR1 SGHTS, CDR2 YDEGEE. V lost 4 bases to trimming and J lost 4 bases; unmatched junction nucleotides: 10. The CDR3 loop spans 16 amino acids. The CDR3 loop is CASSLVGQGSLYGYTF. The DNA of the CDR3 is TGTGCCAGCAGCCTCGTGGGACAGGGGTCCCTCTATGGCTACACCTTC.

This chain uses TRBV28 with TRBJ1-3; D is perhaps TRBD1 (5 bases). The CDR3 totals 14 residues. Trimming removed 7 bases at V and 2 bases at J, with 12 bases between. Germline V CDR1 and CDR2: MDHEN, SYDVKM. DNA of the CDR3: TGTGCCAGCACCATGCCGGGGGCTGGAAACACCATATATTTT. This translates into CASTMPGAGNTIYF.

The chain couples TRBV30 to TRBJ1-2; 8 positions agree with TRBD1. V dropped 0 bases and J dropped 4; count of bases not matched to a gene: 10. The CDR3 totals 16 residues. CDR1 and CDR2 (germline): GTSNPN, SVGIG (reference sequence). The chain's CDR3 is CAWSVLGQGYRYGYTF. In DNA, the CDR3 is TGTGCCTGGAGTGTACTTGGACAGGGATACCGCTATGGCTACACCTTC.

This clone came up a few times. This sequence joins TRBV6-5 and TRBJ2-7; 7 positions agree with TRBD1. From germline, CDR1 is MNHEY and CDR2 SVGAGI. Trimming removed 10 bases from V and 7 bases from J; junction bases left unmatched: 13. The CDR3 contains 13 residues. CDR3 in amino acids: CAITDRDQVEQYF. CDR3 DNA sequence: TGTGCCATAACCGACAGGGACCAAGTTGAGCAGTACTTC.

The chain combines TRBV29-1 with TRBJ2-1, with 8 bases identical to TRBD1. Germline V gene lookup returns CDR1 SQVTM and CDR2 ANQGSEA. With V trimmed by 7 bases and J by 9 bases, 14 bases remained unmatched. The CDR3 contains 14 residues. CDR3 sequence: CSARTGTITGEQFF. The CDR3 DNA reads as TGCAGCGCTAGGACAGGGACGATAACTGGTGAGCAGTTCTTC.

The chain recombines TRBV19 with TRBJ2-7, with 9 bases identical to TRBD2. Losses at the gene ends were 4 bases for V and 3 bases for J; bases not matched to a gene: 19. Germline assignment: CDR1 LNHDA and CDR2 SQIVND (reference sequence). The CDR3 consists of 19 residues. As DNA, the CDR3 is TGTGCCAGTAGTAGGACAAGGTCTGGACTAGCGACATCCCTCTACGAGCAGTACTTC. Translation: CASSRTRSGLATSLYEQYF.

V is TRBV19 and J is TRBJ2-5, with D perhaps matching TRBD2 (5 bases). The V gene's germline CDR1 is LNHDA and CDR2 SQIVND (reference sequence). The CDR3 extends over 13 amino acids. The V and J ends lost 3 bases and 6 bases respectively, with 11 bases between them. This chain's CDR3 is CASSIGDYQTQYF. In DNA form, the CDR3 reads TGTGCCAGTAGTATCGGAGACTACCAGACCCAGTACTTC.

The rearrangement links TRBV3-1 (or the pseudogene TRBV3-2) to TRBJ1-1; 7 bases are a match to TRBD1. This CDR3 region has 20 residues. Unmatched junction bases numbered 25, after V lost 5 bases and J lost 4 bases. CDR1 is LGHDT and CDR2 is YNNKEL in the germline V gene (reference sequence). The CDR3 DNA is TGTGCCAGCAGCAAATCCGGGACAGTTATATTGGGAGTGAGTGGCACTGAAGCTTTCTTT. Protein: CASSKSGTVILGVSGTEAFF.

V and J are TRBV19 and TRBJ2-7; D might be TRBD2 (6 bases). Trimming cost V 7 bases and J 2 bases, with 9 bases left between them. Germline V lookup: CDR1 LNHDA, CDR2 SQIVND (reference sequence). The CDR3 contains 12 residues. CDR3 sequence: CASMDYTYEQYF. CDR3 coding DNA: TGTGCCAGTATGGACTACACCTACGAGCAGTACTTC.

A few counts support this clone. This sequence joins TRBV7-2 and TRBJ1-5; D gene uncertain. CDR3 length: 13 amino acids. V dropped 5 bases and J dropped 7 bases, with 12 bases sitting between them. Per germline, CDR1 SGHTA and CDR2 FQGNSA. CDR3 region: CASSLRTGQPQHF. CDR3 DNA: TGTGCCAGCAGCCTAAGGACGGGACAGCCCCAGCATTTT.

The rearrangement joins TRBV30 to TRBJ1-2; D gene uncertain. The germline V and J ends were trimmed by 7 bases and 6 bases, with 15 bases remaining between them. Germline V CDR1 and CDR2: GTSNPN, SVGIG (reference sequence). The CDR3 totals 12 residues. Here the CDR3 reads CASNWARDGYTF. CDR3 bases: TGTGCCTCAAACTGGGCTCGAGATGGCTACACCTTC.

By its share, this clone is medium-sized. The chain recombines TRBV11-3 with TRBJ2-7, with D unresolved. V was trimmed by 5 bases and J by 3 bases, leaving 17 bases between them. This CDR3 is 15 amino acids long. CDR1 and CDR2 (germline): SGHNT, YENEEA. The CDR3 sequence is CASSKRETSHYEQYF. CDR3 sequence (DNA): TGTGCCAGCAGCAAACGCGAGACAAGCCACTACGAGCAGTACTTC.

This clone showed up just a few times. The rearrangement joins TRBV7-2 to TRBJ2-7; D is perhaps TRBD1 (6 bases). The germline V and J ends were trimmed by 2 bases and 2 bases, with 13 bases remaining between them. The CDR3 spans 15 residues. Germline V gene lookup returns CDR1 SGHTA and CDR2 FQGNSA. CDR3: CASSLSPQGTYEQYF. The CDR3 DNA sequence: TGTGCCAGCAGCTTATCCCCACAGGGTACCTACGAGCAGTACTTC.

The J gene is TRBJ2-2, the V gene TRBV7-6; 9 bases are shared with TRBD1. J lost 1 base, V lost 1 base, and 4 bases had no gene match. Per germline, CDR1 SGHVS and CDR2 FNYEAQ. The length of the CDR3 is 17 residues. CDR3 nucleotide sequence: TGTGCCAGCAGCTTAGTCGGACAGGGGATGAACACCGGGGAGCTGTTTTTT. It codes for CASSLVGQGMNTGELFF.

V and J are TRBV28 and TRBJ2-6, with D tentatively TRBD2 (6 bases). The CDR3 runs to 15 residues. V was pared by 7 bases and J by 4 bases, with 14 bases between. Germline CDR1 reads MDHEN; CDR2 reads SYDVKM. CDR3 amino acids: CASNPGGAGANVLTF. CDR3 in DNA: TGTGCCAGCAACCCAGGCGGGGCAGGGGCCAACGTCCTGACTTTC.

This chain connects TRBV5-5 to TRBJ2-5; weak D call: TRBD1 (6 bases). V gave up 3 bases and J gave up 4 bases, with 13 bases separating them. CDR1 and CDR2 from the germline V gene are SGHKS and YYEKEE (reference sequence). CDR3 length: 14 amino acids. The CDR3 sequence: CASSSSRGTETQYF. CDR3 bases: TGTGCCAGCAGCTCATCGAGGGGGACAGAGACCCAGTACTTC.

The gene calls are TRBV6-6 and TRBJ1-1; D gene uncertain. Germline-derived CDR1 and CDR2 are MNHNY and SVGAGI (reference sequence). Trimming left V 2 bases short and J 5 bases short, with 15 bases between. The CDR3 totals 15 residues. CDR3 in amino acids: CASSYERGRGTEAFF. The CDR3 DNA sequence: TGTGCCAGCAGTTACGAGCGGGGTAGAGGGACTGAAGCTTTCTTT.

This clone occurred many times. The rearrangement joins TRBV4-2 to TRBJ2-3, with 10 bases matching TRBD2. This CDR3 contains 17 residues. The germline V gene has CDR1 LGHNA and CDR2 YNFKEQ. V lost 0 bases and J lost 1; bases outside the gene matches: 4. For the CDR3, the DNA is TGTGCCAGCAGCCAAGAAGTTGGGACTAGCGGCACAGATACGCAGTATTTT. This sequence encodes CASSQEVGTSGTDTQYF.